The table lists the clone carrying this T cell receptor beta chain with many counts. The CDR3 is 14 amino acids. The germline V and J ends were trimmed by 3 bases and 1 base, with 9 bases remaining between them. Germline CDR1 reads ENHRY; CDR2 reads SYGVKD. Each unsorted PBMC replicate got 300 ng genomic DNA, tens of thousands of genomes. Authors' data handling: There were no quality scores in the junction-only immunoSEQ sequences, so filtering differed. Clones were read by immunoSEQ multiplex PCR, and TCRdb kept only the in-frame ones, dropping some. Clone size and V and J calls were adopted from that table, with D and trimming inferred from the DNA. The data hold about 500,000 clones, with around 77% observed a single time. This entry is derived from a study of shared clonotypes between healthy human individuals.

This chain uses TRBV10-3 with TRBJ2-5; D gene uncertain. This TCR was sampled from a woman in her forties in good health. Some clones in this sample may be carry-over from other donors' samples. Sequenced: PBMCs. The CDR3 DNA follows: TGTGCCATCAGTGAAGGCAGAAGCCAAGAGACCCAGTACTTC. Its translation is CAISEGRSQETQYF.